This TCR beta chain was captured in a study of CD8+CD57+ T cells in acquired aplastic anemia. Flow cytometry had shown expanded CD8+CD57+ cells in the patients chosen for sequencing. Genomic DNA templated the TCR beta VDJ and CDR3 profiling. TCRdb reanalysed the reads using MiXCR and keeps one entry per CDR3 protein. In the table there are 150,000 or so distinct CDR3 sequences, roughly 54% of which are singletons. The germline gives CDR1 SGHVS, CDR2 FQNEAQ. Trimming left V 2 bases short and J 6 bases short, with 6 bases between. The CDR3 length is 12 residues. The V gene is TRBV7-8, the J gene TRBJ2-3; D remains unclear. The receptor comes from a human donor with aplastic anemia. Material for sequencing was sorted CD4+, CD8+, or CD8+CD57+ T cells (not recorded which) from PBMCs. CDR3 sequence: CASSLFRDTQYF. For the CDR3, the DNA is TGTGCCAGCAGCTTATTCCGGGATACGCAGTATTTT.